This entry features one T cell receptor beta chain sequence. Many counts were recorded for this clonotype. Its cognate antigen has yet to be identified. Base qualities are not recorded, but no much larger clone differs from it by a single base. A patient counted as having stable hyperthyroidism if there was no progression to ophthalmopathy within 18 months of follow-up. The hyperthyroidism patients were 18 to 65 years old and newly diagnosed, with a disease duration of less than 2 months. Patients were excluded if they had other autoimmune diseases, uncontrolled infections, pregnancy or lactation. Diagnosis relied on clinical symptoms, serum thyroxine, TRAb, thyroid ultrasound and orbital computed tomography. PBMCs were isolated from more than 9 ml of fresh peripheral blood by Ficoll-Paque density gradient centrifugation. Total RNA was extracted with Trizol reagent and quality-checked on an Agilent 2100 Bioanalyzer.

The source of the sample is a study of Graves' ophthalmopathy and Graves' hyperthyroidism (dated by TCRdb to the late 2010s). About the study as a whole: Peripheral blood was collected at initial diagnosis, prior to any treatment. The independent validation cohort included 18 hyperthyroidism patients plus 17 patients who later progressed from hyperthyroidism to ophthalmopathy. For training and testing, the 110 or so patients in the discovery cohort were randomly divided in a 7:3 ratio. Once sampling was done, hyperthyroidism patients were given methimazole at a starting dose of 30 mg daily, while ophthalmopathy patients were given high-dose intravenous methylprednisolone. To explore V-J signatures that separate ophthalmopathy from hyperthyroidism, a discovery set of approximately 100 patients was enrolled, consisting of 40 to 45 with ophthalmopathy and around 57 with stable hyperthyroidism. In total, around 130 blood samples were TCR-sequenced: 43 ophthalmopathy, about 75 hyperthyroidism and some 17 hyperthyroidism-to-ophthalmopathy patients. T-cell repertoires of thyroid tissue and blood were compared in more than 5 hyperthyroidism patients. The study used TCR beta repertoire signatures to distinguish Graves' ophthalmopathy from Graves' hyperthyroidism and to predict progression to ophthalmopathy. Overall study outcomes, separate from this receptor: In validation, the model predicted ophthalmopathy progression with 70.59% sensitivity and approximately 72% specificity; around twelve predicted patients were CT-confirmed with GO in a median of around 6.5 months. Most of the expanded thyroid clonotypes with a frequency above 0.001 were also detected in blood, and it was suggested that the thyroid immune response may be reflected by blood repertoires. No statistical method was used to set the sample size in advance, and the investigators knew which group each participant was assigned to. In cross-validation, the 13-signature model distinguished ophthalmopathy from stable hyperthyroidism with approximately 88% sensitivity and almost 83% specificity, and in the test set the corresponding values were around 80% and 75%.

TCR beta CDR3 regions were amplified from RNA transcripts for repertoire sequencing. The first round was an RT-PCR using HTBI primers with the Qiagen OneStep RT-PCR kit, and this first round was followed by a second-round multiplex PCR, then size selection and purification. Sequencing of the libraries was carried out on an Illumina HiSeq2000 in paired-end mode with 100 bp reads. The authors' analysis ran thus. SOAPnuke was used to process the reads, removing any read that contained adapters or uncalled bases, had a mean Phred below 15, or lacked an exact match to the constant primer or identifier. COPE v1.2.5 was used to merge the high-quality paired reads. Each unique nucleotide sequence was treated as a clonotype, and MiTCR v1.1 was used to align the clonotypes to the IMGT TRB V, D and J references. The analysis was limited to V-J combinations with a frequency above 0.0001, which together covered approximately 99% of repertoires. A TCR clonal expansion and chaos score per V-J combination was defined as the ratio of F50 clonal expansion to chaos observed in the TCRdist matrix. Welch's t-statistics and random forest were used to reduce the features to some 13 V-J combinations, which were then used as input to a naive Bayes classifier. The similarity between thyroid and blood repertoires was quantified using the Morisita-Horn index. The public sequencing data were trimmed at Q25 with fastp and processed into clonotypes with MiXCR by TCRdb, which kept only in-frame beta chains. Identical CDR3 protein sequences are pooled into one entry, listed with their most common genes and DNA. TCRdb assigned the V and J calls; the authors' analysis was not used. In this sample the table shows a few hundred thousand distinct CDR3 sequences, roughly 21% of which occur a single time. The ten biggest clones cover under 3.5% of the sample.

Based on the germline V gene, the CDR1 and CDR2 sequences are SGHRS and YFSETQ. Taken from cysteine to phenylalanine, the CDR3 has 15 residues. The entry retains the CDR3 DNA only, 45 bases that are in frame from base 1. V is pared back by 2 bases and J by 0 bases, with 11 bases lying between the germline termini. The receptor comes from a woman under 30 with stable Graves' hyperthyroidism. Donor details come from another sample of the same person, matched by shared clones. The sequence joins TRBV5-1 to TRBJ1-1, and the D gene may be TRBD1, 5 bases matching. The material sequenced was peripheral blood. The DNA sequence reads TGCGCCAGCAGCTTAATGACAGCCATGAACACTGAAGCTTTCTTT. Its translation reads: CASSLMTAMNTEAFF.